The entry that follows covers one T cell receptor beta chain sequence. The record originates from a study of radiation and T cells in renal cell carcinoma. Sequenced by immunoSEQ multiplex PCR; TCRdb stores in-frame clones only, minus some. Among about 130,000 clones, more than 70% were seen once, and the ten largest hold around 12%. V gave up 0 bases and J gave up 7 bases; unmatched junction bases: 10. This CDR3 contains 17 residues. Germline CDR1 and CDR2: GTSNPN and SVGIG (reference sequence). Time point defined: baseline pretreatment blood. Treatment in this sample: 15 Gy SBRT to primary tumor, nephrectomy 4 weeks later. This renal cell carcinoma was of the clear cell type.

Sequencing was performed on blood, taken from a patient whose treatment included radiotherapy and nephrectomy. This receptor was taken from a woman aged 50 to 65 with renal cell carcinoma. This chain connects TRBV30 to TRBJ2-1; 12 bases agree with TRBD2. CDR3 sequence: CAWSVSGLAGGRNEQFF. CDR3 DNA: TGTGCCTGGAGTGTTTCAGGGCTAGCGGGGGGGAGGAATGAGCAGTTCTTC.